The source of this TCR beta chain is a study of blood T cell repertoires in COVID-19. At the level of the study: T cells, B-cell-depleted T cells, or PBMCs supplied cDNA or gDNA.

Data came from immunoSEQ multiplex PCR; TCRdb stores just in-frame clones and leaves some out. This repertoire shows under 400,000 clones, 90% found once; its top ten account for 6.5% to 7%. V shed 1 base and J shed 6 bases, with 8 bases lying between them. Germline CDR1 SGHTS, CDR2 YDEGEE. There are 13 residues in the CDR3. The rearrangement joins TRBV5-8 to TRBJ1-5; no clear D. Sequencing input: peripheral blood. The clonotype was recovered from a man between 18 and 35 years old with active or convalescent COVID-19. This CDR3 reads CASSLSGTQPQHF. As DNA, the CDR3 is TGTGCCAGCAGCTTGTCGGGTACTCAGCCCCAGCATTTT.